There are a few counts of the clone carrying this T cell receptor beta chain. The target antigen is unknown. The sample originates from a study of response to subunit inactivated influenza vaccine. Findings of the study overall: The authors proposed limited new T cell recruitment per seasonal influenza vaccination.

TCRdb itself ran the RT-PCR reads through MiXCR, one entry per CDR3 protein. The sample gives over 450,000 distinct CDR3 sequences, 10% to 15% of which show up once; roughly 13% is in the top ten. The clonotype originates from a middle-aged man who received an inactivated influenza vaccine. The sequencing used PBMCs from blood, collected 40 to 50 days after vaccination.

The CDR3 nucleotides are TGCGCCAGCAGCCCGGGGGCAGGGTTTAACATTCAGTACTTC. Encoded protein: CASSPGAGFNIQYF. This sequence joins TRBV5-1 and TRBJ2-4; D may be TRBD1 or TRBD2 (6 bases each). V was pared by 4 bases and J by 7 bases, with 15 bases between. The CDR3 totals 14 residues. Looked up from germline, CDR1 is SGHRS and CDR2 is YFSETQ. The whole variable domain, filled in from reference TRBV5-1 and TRBJ2-4, reads KAGVTQTPRYLIKTRGQQVTLSCSPISGHRSVSWYQQTPGQGLQFLFEYFSETQRNKGNFPGRFSGRQFSNSRSEMNVSTLELGDSALYLCASSPGAGFNIQYFGAGTRLSVL.